A single T cell receptor beta chain is shown here with its context. Its antigen remains unidentified. An end of the junction does not agree with germline; a read error may underlie this. CDR1 is SGHTA and CDR2 is FQGTGA in the germline V gene. This CDR3 spans 14 amino acids. These data originate in a study of shared clonotypes between healthy human individuals. On the study more broadly: A few men and a couple of women, aged 18 to 49, were donors. Researchers assigned three CD4 naive, three CD4 memory, two CD8 naive and one CD8 memory plate to each donor. Study observations and caveats: Non-shared clonotypes displayed generation probabilities falling below those of clonotypes present in all four donors. Although depth was large, rarefaction showed that sequencing of the sorted subsets was incomplete.

Repertoires were generated with immunoSEQ multiplex PCR, while TCRdb's copy carries only in-frame clones and drops some. The table lists about 800,000 clones, around 96% of them singletons. The naive CD8 population came from CD45RO-negative cells selected for CCR7, without terminally differentiated effector memory CD45RA+ cells. The source material was naive CD8+ T cells sorted from blood. The rearrangement uses TRBV7-3 and TRBJ2-5; 7 bases align to TRBD2. The source of this sequence is a man aged 30 to 39 in good health. CDR3 sequence reads: CASSVTGLEETQYF. CDR3 coding DNA: TGTGCCAGCAGCGTAACCGGACTAGAAGAGACCCAGTACTTC.